This T cell receptor beta chain was sequenced for a study of technical replicates of blood from several donors. Repertoires were generated with immunoSEQ multiplex PCR, while TCRdb's copy carries only in-frame clones and drops some. In the table there are tens of thousands of clones, about 92% of which are singletons. Sequences were obtained from T cells isolated from PBMCs. The receptor was isolated from a human donor in good health.

In nucleotides, the CDR3 is TGTGCCAGCAGTCCGACGACGAAAGGAGATGAAGCTTTCTTT. Its translation: CASSPTTKGDEAFF. This chain uses TRBV27 with TRBJ1-1; D remains ambiguous. Germline CDR1 is MNHEY and CDR2 is SMNVEV (reference sequence). Between the trimmed V and J ends, which lost 5 bases and 7 bases, there was a span of 17 bases. The CDR3 runs to 14 residues.